The present TCR beta chain was sequenced within a study of breast tumors, draining lymph nodes, adjacent tissues. Many counts were recorded for this clonotype. The antigen remains undetermined. Findings and limits, study-wide: Tumors had less TCR diversity than lymph nodes, more than nontumor tissue. The data were judged consistent with most tumor T cells coming from lymph node and expanding in tumor. The lymph node origin of tumor T cells was framed as consistent with a hypothesis, not demonstrated. Compared with basal-like, luminal-like tumors shared significantly more repertoire with nontumor tissue.

CDR3 length: 16 amino acids. V was clipped by 7 bases and J by 6 bases; unmatched bases: 10. Germline CDR1 DFQATT, CDR2 SNEGSKA (reference sequence). TCRdb reanalysed the multiplex PCR reads using MiXCR and keeps one entry per CDR3 protein. The sample shows more than 20,000 distinct CDR3 sequences, approximately 23% of them seen only once. The V call is TRBV20-1, the J call TRBJ2-2, with 14 bases identical to TRBD2. The clonotype was recovered from a female donor with breast cancer. Some clones in this sample may be carry-over from other donors' samples. What was sequenced was breast tumor tissue. DNA of the CDR3: TGCAGTGTACCGGGACTAGCGGGAGTTGGTTCCGGGGAGCTGTTTTTT. Translating gives CSVPGLAGVGSGELFF.